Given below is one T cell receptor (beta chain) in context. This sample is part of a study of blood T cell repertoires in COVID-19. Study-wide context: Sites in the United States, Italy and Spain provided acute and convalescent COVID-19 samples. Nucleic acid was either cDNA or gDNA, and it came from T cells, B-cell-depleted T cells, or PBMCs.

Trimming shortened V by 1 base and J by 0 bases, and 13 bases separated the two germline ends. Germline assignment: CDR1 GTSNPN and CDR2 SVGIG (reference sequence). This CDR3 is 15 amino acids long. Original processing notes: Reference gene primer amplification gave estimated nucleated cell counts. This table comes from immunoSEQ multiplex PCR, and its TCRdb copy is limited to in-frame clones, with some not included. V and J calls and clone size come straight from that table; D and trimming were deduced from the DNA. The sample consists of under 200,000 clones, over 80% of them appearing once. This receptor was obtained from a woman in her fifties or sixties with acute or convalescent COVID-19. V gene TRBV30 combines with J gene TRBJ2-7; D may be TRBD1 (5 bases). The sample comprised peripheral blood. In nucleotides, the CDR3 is TGTGCCTGGAGTGGAGAGGACAAGAGCTCCTACGAGCAGTACTTC. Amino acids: CAWSGEDKSSYEQYF. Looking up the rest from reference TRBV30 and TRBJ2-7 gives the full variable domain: SQTIHQWPATLVQPVGSPLSLECTVEGTSNPNLYWYRQAAGRGLQLLFYSVGIGQISSEVPQNLSASRPQDRQFILSSKKLLLSDSGFYLCAWSGEDKSSYEQYFGPGTRLTVT.